This T cell receptor (beta chain) comes out of a study of vaccination effects on CD4 cells after COVID-19. About the research overall: Every participant took two doses of the BNT162b2 or mRNA-1273 vaccine.

Sequencing followed a ViraFEST assay step that expanded antigen-specific CD4+ T cells with viral peptide pools. At the end of 10 days of culture, CD4+ T cells were isolated. The person had PCR-confirmed SARS-CoV-2 infection between March and December 2020. Each culture well received a few million PBMC. These cells were then cultured in IMDM with about 9.9 IU/ml IL-2 and around 10 ug/ml peptides. Negative control culture was done with an HIV-1 Nef peptide pool. It was on days 3 and 7 that half the medium was replaced with IL-2 medium. This clone was found a few times. Its antigen is still unknown. TCRdb's table, derived via immunoSEQ multiplex PCR, lists solely in-frame clones and lacks some. Here the sample spans under 65,000 clones, under 80% being singletons. The V gene's germline CDR1 is SGHRS and CDR2 YFSETQ. The CDR3 sequence is 14 residues long. Trimming removed 0 bases from V and 4 bases from J, with 8 bases in between.

The chain recombines TRBV5-1 with TRBJ2-1; D gene ambiguous. The sequences come from CD4+ T cells from PBMCs cultured with HIV peptides, collected before COVID-19 vaccination. Specified subset: HIV-1 Nef peptide pool negative control/reference culture. This clonotype originated in a human donor who had a prior SARS-CoV-2 infection. The CDR3 loop is CASSLGTGYNEQFF. As DNA, the CDR3 is TGCGCCAGCAGCTTGGGGACCGGGTACAATGAGCAGTTCTTC.